This T cell receptor (beta chain) was captured in a study of blood T cell repertoires in COVID-19. In the authors' methods: Estimated nucleated cell counts came from reference gene primer amplification. Clones were sequenced by immunoSEQ multiplex PCR, and TCRdb holds only the in-frame ones, with some missing. V, J and clone size are those of that table, while D and trimming were read from the DNA. The sample contains tens of thousands of clones, over 80% of which appear only once. In germline, CDR1 is SGHDT, CDR2 YYEEEE. V was shortened by 4 bases and J by 2 bases, with 16 bases between the two germline ends. The CDR3 runs 15 residues. This clone was found once.

The sample comprised peripheral blood. The TCR sequence derives from an elderly woman with acute or convalescent COVID-19. The V and J genes are TRBV5-6 and TRBJ2-7, with D possibly TRBD2 on 5 matching bases. The CDR3 spells CASSPTAADAYEQYF. CDR3 DNA sequence: TGTGCCAGCAGCCCCACAGCGGCCGATGCCTACGAGCAGTACTTC.